One sample yielded the 5 T cell receptor beta chains listed below, sequenced in a study of liver allograft versus peripheral blood T cells. Study in general: Liver transplant recipients had T cell receptor repertoires compared between transplanted liver and peripheral blood.

TCRdb redid the calling of the reads with MiXCR, one entry per CDR3 protein. This table has 15,000 or so distinct CDR3 sequences, roughly 28% appearing once. These receptors all come from a human patient who had a liver transplant. Some T cells could come from the graft donor.

Written as DNA, the CDR3 is TGTGCCAGCACCAGACAGGGCACTGAAGCTTTCTTT. It yields the protein CASTRQGTEAFF. The chain has TRBV12-3 or TRBV12-4 and TRBJ1-1; 7 bases are a match to TRBD1. This CDR3 has 12 residues. With 7 bases clipped from V and 4 bases from J, the junction kept 3 bases outside the gene matches.

The table lists this clonotype with many counts. V and J are TRBV28 and TRBJ1-4; D gene ambiguous. There are 12 residues in the CDR3. Deletions cut 6 bases from V and 6 bases from J, with 8 bases between. CDR1 is MDHEN, CDR2 SYDVKM, per germline. CDR3 sequence: CASSSSYEKLFF. The CDR3 DNA is TGTGCCAGCAGCTCCTCCTATGAAAAACTGTTTTTT. Full variable domain (rest looked up from reference TRBV28 and TRBJ1-4): DVKVTQSSRYLVKRTGEKVFLECVQDMDHENMFWYRQDPGLGLRLIYFSYDVKMKEKGDIPEGYSVSREKKERFSLILESASTNQTSMYLCASSSSYEKLFFGSGTQLSVL.

This rearrangement joins TRBV20-1 to TRBJ1-2; no firm D call. This CDR3 contains 13 residues. V was cut by 8 bases and J by 4 bases, with 17 bases left in between. Germline-derived CDR1 and CDR2 are DFQATT and SNEGSKA (reference sequence). The CDR3 is CSSYGGESYGYTF. The CDR3 DNA reads as TGCAGTTCCTACGGCGGCGAGAGCTATGGCTACACCTTC.

This clonotype came up many times. This chain joins TRBV6-6 and TRBJ1-4; perhaps TRBD1 as D (6 bases). The germline V gene has CDR1 MNHNY and CDR2 SVGAGI (reference sequence). V lost 6 bases, J lost 5 bases, and 13 bases lay in between. CDR3 length: 14 residues. CDR3: CASSAQGMNEKLFF. In DNA form, the CDR3 reads TGTGCCAGCAGCGCGCAGGGGATGAATGAAAAACTGTTTTTT.

This clonotype appeared a single time. CDR3 sequence: CASSYGQGVSYTEAFF. The CDR3 DNA follows: TGTGCCAGCAGTTACGGGCAGGGGGTGTCGTACACTGAAGCTTTCTTT. The chain has TRBV6-5 and TRBJ1-1; 7 bases agree with TRBD1. Unmatched junction bases numbered 9, after V lost 2 bases and J lost 3 bases. Looked up from germline, CDR1 is MNHEY and CDR2 is SVGAGI. The CDR3 has 16 amino acids.